The next 2 T cell receptor beta chains were all read from a single sample in a study of shared clonotypes between healthy human individuals. Profiling relied on immunoSEQ multiplex PCR, and the TCRdb table lists in-frame clones only, not all of them. The sample has about 2.1 million clones; approximately 92% are singletons. Terminally differentiated effector memory CD45RA+ cells were excluded by CCR7 positive selection of CD45RO-negative cells. The sequenced material came from naive CD8+ T cells from PBMCs. All receptors come from a man aged 18 to 29 in good health. Some clones in this sample may be carry-over from other donors' samples.

This sequence joins TRBV28 and TRBJ2-3; 10 bases map to TRBD2. Unmatched junction bases numbered 13, after V lost 3 bases and J lost 1 base. The CDR3 totals 19 residues. In germline, CDR1 is MDHEN, CDR2 SYDVKM. The CDR3 sequence is CASSLRTSGSEGGTDTQYF. The CDR3 coding sequence is TGTGCCAGCAGTTTGAGGACTAGCGGTTCTGAGGGGGGCACAGATACGCAGTATTTT.

V gene TRBV10-3 combines with J gene TRBJ2-7; no clear D gene. Germline CDR1 reads ENHRY; CDR2 reads SYGVKD. The CDR3 extends over 16 amino acids. Trimming cost V 2 bases and J 2 bases, with 16 bases left between them. The chain's CDR3 is CAISEPGRQNTYEQYF. CDR3 bases: TGTGCCATCAGTGAGCCCGGGCGGCAGAATACCTACGAGCAGTACTTC.